This T cell receptor beta chain stems from a study of long-term antiretroviral therapy in people with HIV. This clone is medium-sized within its sample. The CDR3 runs 15 residues. With 3 bases removed from V and 8 bases from J, the gap between germline ends came to 14 bases. Germline CDR1 is SEHNR and CDR2 is FQNEAQ (reference sequence). Each participant with HIV received care in the United States. At survey level, the immunoSEQ assay was run in its v3.0 version. Assay used: immunoSEQ multiplex PCR; TCRdb lists only in-frame clones, some missing. The table has some 18,000 clones, around 77% seen once. The chain uses TRBV7-9 and TRBJ1-6; perhaps TRBD1 as D (6 bases). This receptor was taken from a man aged 25 to 45 with HIV. Sequencing used unsorted PBMCs, obtained 2.1 to 2.2 years before starting antiretroviral therapy. DNA of the CDR3: TGTGCCAGCAGCTTCCCGGGGGCGGAGGATTCACCCCTCCACTTT. This sequence encodes CASSFPGAEDSPLHF.